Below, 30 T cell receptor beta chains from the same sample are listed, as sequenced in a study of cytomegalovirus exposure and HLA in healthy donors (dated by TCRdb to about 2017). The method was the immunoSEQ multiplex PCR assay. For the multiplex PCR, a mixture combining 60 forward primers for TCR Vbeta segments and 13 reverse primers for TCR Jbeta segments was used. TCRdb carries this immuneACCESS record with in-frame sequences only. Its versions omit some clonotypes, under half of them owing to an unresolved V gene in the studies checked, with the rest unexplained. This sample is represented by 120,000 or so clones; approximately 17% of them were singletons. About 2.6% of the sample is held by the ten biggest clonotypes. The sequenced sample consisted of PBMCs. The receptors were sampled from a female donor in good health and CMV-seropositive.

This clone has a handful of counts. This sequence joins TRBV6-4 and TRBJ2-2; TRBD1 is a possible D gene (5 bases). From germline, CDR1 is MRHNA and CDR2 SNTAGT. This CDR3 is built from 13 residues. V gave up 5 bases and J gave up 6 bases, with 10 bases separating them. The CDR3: CASSRGTAGELFF. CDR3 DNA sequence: TGTGCCAGCAGTAGGGGAACGGCCGGGGAGCTGTTTTTT.

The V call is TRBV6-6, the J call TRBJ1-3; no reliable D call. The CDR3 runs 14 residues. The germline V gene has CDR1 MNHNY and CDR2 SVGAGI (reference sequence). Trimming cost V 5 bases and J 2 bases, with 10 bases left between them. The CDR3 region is CASSTPQAGNTIYF. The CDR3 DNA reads TGTGCCAGCAGTACCCCCCAGGCTGGAAACACCATATATTTT.

The CDR3 coding sequence is TGTGCCAGCAGTTTTTCCCCCCTAGCGGGGGAGAGCACAGATACGCAGTATTTT. It codes for CASSFSPLAGESTDTQYF. The genes are TRBV28 and TRBJ2-3, with 10 bases identical to TRBD2. V trimming: 3 bases; J trimming: 0 bases; junction bases outside the gene matches: 9. From germline, CDR1 is MDHEN and CDR2 SYDVKM. The CDR3 runs 18 residues.

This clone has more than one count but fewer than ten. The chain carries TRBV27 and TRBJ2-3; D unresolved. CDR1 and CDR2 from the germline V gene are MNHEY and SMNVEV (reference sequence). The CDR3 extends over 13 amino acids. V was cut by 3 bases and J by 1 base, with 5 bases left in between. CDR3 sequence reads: CASSFQGTDTQYF. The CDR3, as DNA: TGTGCCAGCAGTTTTCAGGGCACAGATACGCAGTATTTT.

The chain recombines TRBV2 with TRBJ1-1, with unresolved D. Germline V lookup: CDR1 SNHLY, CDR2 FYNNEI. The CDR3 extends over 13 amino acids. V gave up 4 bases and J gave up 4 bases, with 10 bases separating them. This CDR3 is CASSGGLLTEAFF. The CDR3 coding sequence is TGTGCCAGCAGTGGCGGTCTGCTCACTGAAGCTTTCTTT.

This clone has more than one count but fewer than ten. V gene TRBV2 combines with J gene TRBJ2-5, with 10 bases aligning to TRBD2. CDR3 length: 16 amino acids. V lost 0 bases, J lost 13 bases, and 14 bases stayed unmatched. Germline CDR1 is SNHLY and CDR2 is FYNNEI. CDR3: CASSEAEASGSVRMYF. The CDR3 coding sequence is TGTGCCAGCAGTGAAGCAGAGGCTAGCGGGAGTGTAAGGATGTACTTC.

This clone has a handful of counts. The CDR3 sequence: CASSLAPGGNQPQHF. CDR3 in DNA: TGTGCCAGCAGCTTAGCCCCAGGGGGAAATCAGCCCCAGCATTTT. The gene calls are TRBV7-6 and TRBJ1-5; 7 nucleotides agree with TRBD1. CDR1 is SGHVS and CDR2 is FNYEAQ in the germline V gene. Trimming cost V 0 bases and J 4 bases; bases outside gene matches: 3. The CDR3 covers 15 residues.

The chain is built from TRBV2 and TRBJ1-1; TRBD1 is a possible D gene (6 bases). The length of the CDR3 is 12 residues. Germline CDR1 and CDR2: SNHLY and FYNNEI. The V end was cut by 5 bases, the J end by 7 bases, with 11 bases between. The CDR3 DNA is TGTGCCAGCAGTCTGGACAGACTTGAAGCTTTCTTT. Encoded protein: CASSLDRLEAFF.

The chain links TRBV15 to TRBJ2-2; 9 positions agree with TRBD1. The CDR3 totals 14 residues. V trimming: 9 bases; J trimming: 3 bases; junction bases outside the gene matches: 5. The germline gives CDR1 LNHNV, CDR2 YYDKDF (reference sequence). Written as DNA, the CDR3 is TGTGCCACACGGCGGACAGGGGACACCGGGGAGCTGTTTTTT. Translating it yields CATRRTGDTGELFF.

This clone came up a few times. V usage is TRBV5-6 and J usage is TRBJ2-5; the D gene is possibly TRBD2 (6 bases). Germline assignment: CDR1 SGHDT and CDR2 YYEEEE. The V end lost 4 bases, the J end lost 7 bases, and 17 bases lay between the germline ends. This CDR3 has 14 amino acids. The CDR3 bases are TGTGCCAGCAGCCGAACCCCGGGGGAAGGGACCCAGTACTTC. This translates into CASSRTPGEGTQYF.

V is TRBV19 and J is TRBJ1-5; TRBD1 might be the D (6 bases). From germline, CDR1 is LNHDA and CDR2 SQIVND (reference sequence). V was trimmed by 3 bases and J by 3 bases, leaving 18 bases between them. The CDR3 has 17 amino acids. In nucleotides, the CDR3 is TGTGCCAGTAGTATGGACCCCCGGGGGGCGATCAATCAGCCCCAGCATTTT. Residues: CASSMDPRGAINQPQHF.

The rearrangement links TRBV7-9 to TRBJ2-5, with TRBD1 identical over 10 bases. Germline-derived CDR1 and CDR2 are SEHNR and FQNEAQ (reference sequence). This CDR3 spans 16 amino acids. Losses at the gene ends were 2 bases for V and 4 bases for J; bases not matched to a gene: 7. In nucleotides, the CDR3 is TGTGCCAGCAGCTTAACATGGGACAGGGGCGTAGAGACCCAGTACTTC. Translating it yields CASSLTWDRGVETQYF.

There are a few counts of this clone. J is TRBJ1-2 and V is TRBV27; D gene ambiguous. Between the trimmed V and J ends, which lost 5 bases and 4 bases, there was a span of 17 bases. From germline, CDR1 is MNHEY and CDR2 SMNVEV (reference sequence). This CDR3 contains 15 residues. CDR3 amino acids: CASSPRAQDGYGYTF. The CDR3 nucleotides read TGTGCCAGCAGTCCGCGGGCCCAGGACGGCTATGGCTACACCTTC.

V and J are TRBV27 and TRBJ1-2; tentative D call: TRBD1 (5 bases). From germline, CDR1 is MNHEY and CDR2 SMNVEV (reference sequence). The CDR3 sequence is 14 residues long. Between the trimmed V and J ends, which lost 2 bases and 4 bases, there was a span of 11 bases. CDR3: CASSLRGTPYGYTF. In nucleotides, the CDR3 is TGTGCCAGCAGTTTAAGGGGAACGCCCTATGGCTACACCTTC.

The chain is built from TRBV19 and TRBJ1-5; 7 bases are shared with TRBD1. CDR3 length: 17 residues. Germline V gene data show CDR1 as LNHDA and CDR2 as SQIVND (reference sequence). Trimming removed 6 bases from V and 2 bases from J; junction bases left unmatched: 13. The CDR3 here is CASSKRLGTVGNQPQHF. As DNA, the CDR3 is TGTGCCAGTAGCAAGAGACTTGGGACAGTAGGCAATCAGCCCCAGCATTTT.

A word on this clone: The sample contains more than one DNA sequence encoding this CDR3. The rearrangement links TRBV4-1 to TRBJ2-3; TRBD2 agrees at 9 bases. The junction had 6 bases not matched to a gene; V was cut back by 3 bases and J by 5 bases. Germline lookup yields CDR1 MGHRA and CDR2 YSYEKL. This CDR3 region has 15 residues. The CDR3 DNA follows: TGCGCCAGCAGCCAGGGGCTAGCGGGACGAGATACGCAGTATTTT. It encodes CASSQGLAGRDTQYF.

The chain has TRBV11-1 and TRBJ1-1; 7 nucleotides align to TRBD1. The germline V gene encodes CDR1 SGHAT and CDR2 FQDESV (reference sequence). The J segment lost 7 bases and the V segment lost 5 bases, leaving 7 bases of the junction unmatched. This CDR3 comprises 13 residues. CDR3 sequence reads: CASSPRQGHEAFF. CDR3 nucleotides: TGTGCCAGCAGCCCGCGACAGGGCCATGAAGCTTTCTTT.

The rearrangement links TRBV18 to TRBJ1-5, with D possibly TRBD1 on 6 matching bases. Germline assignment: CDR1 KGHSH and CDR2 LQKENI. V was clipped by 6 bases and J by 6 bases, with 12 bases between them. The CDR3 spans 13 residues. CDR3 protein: CASSPEQGQPQHF. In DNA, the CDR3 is TGTGCCAGCTCCCCAGAACAGGGTCAGCCCCAGCATTTT.

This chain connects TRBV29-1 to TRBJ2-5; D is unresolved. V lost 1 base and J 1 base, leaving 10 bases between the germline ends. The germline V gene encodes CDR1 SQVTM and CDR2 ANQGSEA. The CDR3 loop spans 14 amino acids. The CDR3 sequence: CSVEGAFGQETQYF. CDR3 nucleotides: TGCAGCGTTGAAGGAGCGTTTGGCCAAGAGACCCAGTACTTC.

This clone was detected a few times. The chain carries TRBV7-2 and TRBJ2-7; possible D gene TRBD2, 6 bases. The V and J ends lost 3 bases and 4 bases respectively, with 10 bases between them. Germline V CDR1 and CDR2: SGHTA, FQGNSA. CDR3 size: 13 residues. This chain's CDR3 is CASSFFAGYEQYF. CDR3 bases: TGTGCCAGCAGCTTTTTCGCGGGGTACGAGCAGTACTTC.

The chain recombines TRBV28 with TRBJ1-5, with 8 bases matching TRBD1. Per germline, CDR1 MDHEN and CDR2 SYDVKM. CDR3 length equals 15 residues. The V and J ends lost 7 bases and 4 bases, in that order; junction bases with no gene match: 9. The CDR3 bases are TGTGCCAGCACAAAATTGGACAGGGTTAATCAGCCCCAGCATTTT. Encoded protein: CASTKLDRVNQPQHF.

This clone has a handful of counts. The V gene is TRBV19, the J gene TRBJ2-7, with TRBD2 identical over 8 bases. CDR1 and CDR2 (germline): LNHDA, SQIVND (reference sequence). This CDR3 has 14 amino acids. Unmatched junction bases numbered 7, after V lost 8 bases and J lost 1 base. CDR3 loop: CASRRAGGSYEQYF. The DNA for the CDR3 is TGTGCCAGTCGGCGGGCGGGAGGTTCCTACGAGCAGTACTTC.

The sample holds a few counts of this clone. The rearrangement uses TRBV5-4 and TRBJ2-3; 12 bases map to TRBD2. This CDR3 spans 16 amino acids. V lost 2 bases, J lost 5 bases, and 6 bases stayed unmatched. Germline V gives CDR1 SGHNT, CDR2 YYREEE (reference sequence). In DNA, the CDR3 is TGTGCCAGCAGCTTATGGACTAGCGGGGCGGGAGATACGCAGTATTTT. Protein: CASSLWTSGAGDTQYF.

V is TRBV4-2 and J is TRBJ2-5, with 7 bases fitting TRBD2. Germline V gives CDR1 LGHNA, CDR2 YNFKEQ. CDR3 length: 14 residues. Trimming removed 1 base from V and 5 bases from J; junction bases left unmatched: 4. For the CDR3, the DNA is TGTGCCAGCAGCCAAGGGGGCGGGAGTGAGACCCAGTACTTC. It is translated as CASSQGGGSETQYF.

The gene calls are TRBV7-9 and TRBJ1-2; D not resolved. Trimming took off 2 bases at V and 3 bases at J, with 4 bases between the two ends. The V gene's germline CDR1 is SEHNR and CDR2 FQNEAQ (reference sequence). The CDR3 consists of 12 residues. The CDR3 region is CASSLQDYGYTF. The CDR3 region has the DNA TGTGCCAGCAGCTTACAGGACTATGGCTACACCTTC.

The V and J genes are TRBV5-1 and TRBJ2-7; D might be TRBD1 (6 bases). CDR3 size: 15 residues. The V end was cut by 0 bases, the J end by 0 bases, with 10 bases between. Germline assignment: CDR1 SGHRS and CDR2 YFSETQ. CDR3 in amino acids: CASSLDTGNSYEQYF. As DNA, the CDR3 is TGCGCCAGCAGCTTGGATACAGGGAACTCCTACGAGCAGTACTTC.

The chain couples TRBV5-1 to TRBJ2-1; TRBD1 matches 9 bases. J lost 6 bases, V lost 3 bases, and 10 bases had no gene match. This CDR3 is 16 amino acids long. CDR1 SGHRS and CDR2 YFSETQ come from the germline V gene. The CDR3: CASSWVGTGYGNEQFF. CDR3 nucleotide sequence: TGCGCCAGCAGCTGGGTTGGGACAGGGTATGGCAATGAGCAGTTCTTC.

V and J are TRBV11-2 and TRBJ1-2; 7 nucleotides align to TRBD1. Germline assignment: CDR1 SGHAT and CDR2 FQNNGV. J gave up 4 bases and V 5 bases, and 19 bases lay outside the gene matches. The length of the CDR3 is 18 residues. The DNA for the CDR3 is TGTGCCAGCAGCGTGGTATCGGGACAGCCCTTCAGCGGCTATGGCTACACCTTC. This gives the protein CASSVVSGQPFSGYGYTF. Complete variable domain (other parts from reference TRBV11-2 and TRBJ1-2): EAGVAQSPRYKIIEKRQSVAFWCNPISGHATLYWYQQILGQGPKLLIQFQNNGVVDDSQLPKDRFSAERLKGVDSTLKIQPAKLEDSAVYLCASSVVSGQPFSGYGYTFGSGTRLTVV.

CDR3 nucleotide sequence: TGCGCCAGCAGCTCAAACTTCAGGCCTAGCACAGATACGCAGTATTTT. It specifies CASSSNFRPSTDTQYF. The rearrangement joins TRBV5-1 to TRBJ2-3; no reliable D call. Germline lookup yields CDR1 SGHRS and CDR2 YFSETQ. Trimming took off 3 bases at V and 0 bases at J, with 14 bases between the two ends. The CDR3 covers 16 residues.

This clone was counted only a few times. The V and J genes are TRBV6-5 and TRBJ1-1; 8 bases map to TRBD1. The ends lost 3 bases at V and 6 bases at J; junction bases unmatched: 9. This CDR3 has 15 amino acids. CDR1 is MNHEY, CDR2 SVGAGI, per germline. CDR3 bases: TGTGCCAGCAGTTATGGAAGGTTACAGGGGGCTGAAGCTTTCTTT. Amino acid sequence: CASSYGRLQGAEAFF.